The 25 T cell receptor beta chains below all came from one sample that was sequenced in a study of blood T cells in healthy people across ages. A second PCR of roughly 7 to 11 cycles used a sample-barcoded 5' primer and a J-beta primer mix. TCRdb ran MiXCR on the 5' RACE reads and lists one entry per CDR3 protein. In the table there are about 1.1 million distinct CDR3 sequences, 35% to 40% of which are singletons. The sequenced sample consisted of blood. The receptors come from a man aged 18 to 35 in good health.

V is TRBV25-1 and J is TRBJ1-2; TRBD1 might be the D (6 bases). Germline CDR1 MGHDK, CDR2 SYGVNS. This CDR3 comprises 15 residues. V lost 6 bases, J lost 6 bases, and 20 bases lay in between. The CDR3 DNA reads TGTGCCAGCAGCCCGCCCGAGGGGGGTCGCGATGGCTACACCTTC. Translation: CASSPPEGGRDGYTF.

This CDR3 is CSAPTSYEQYF. DNA of the CDR3: TGCAGTGCGCCAACCTCCTACGAGCAGTACTTC. V usage is TRBV20-1 and J usage is TRBJ2-7; D unresolved. Germline lookup yields CDR1 DFQATT and CDR2 SNEGSKA (reference sequence). The V end lost 6 bases, the J end lost 0 bases, and 6 bases lay between the germline ends. The CDR3 runs 11 residues.

The gene calls are TRBV5-1 and TRBJ2-5, with 8 bases that match TRBD1. In germline, CDR1 is SGHRS, CDR2 YFSETQ. This CDR3 contains 15 residues. V lost 4 bases to trimming and J lost 0 bases; unmatched junction nucleotides: 5. This CDR3 is CASSLRTGYQETQYF. As DNA, the CDR3 is TGCGCCAGCAGCCTGAGGACAGGGTACCAAGAGACCCAGTACTTC.

This chain joins TRBV27 and TRBJ2-1, with 7 bases matching TRBD2. The J segment lost 2 bases and the V segment lost 5 bases, leaving 9 bases of the junction unmatched. This CDR3 region has 16 residues. Germline V CDR1 and CDR2: MNHEY, SMNVEV (reference sequence). The CDR3, as DNA: TGTGCCAGCAGTCTTCGTGGGGGGGAGACCTACAATGAGCAGTTCTTC. It is translated as CASSLRGGETYNEQFF.

The rearrangement joins TRBV20-1 to TRBJ1-5, with a possible D match to TRBD1 (5 bases). Per the germline V gene, CDR1 is DFQATT and CDR2 is SNEGSKA (reference sequence). The CDR3 has 14 residues. The V and J ends lost 3 bases and 5 bases respectively, with 14 bases between them. The CDR3 nucleotides read TGCAGTGCTAGCCCCCACGGGGGGGATCAGCCCCAGCATTTT. Translated: CSASPHGGDQPQHF.

The chain combines TRBV10-3 with TRBJ2-3, with TRBD1 identical over 8 bases. Germline CDR1 is ENHRY and CDR2 is SYGVKD. The V gene end was trimmed by 6 bases and the J gene end by 1 base; junction bases not matched to a gene: 6. The CDR3 extends over 15 amino acids. CDR3 coding DNA: TGTGCCATCAGGGCGACAGGGGAACGCACAGATACGCAGTATTTT. This gives the protein CAIRATGERTDTQYF.

The gene calls are TRBV5-1 and TRBJ1-1; D unclear. The CDR3 loop spans 14 amino acids. Trimming took 5 bases from V and 1 from J, leaving 12 bases between them. Germline CDR1 and CDR2: SGHRS and YFSETQ. CDR3 residues: CASSGSVRNTEAFF. CDR3 nucleotide sequence: TGCGCCAGCAGTGGGTCCGTCAGGAACACTGAAGCTTTCTTT.

This sequence joins TRBV10-3 and TRBJ2-7; 7 bases map to TRBD1. Germline CDR1 and CDR2: ENHRY and SYGVKD. The CDR3 runs to 14 residues. V trimming: 4 bases; J trimming: 3 bases; junction bases outside the gene matches: 6. CDR3 nucleotide sequence: TGTGCCATCAGTGTAGACAGGGTTAACTACGAGCAGTACTTC. Translated, it gives CAISVDRVNYEQYF.

This chain uses TRBV20-1 with TRBJ2-3, with D perhaps TRBD2 (6 bases). The CDR3 contains 14 residues. Trimming cost V 0 bases and J 2 bases, with 9 bases left between them. Germline loops: CDR1 DFQATT, CDR2 SNEGSKA (reference sequence). The CDR3 region has the DNA TGCAGTGCTAGAGAGGCTAGCGACACAGATACGCAGTATTTT. Translation: CSAREASDTDTQYF.

This chain links TRBV4-3 with TRBJ2-2; the D gene could be TRBD1 or TRBD2 (5 bases each). The CDR3 is made up of 15 amino acids. Trimming took 0 bases from V and 6 from J, leaving 11 bases between them. Germline V gives CDR1 LGHNA, CDR2 YSLEER. In nucleotides, the CDR3 is TGCGCCAGCAGCCAAGATGTAGGGGAGTCCGGGGAGCTGTTTTTT. Protein product: CASSQDVGESGELFF.

This clonotype has more than one count but fewer than ten. This chain joins TRBV6-6 and TRBJ2-1; D is perhaps TRBD1 (5 bases). CDR3 size: 13 residues. Germline V CDR1 and CDR2: MNHNY, SVGAGI (reference sequence). V dropped 2 bases and J dropped 4 bases, with 6 bases sitting between them. The chain's CDR3 is CASSYTGYNEQFF. The CDR3 nucleotides are TGTGCCAGCAGTTACACAGGATACAATGAGCAGTTCTTC.

This chain joins TRBV2 and TRBJ1-2; 7 positions match TRBD1. V trimming: 8 bases; J trimming: 8 bases; junction bases outside the gene matches: 17. Germline V lookup: CDR1 SNHLY, CDR2 FYNNEI. The CDR3 has 15 residues. This chain's CDR3 is CASLKGQNGMEGYTF. As DNA, the CDR3 is TGTGCCAGCCTTAAGGGACAGAATGGAATGGAGGGCTACACCTTC.

The rearrangement links TRBV7-2 to TRBJ2-7, with D perhaps matching TRBD2 (6 bases). Germline loops: CDR1 SGHTA, CDR2 FQGNSA. V lost 4 bases to trimming and J lost 7 bases, with 20 bases between them. CDR3 length: 15 residues. The CDR3 sequence is CASSYRSGEFGEQYF. The CDR3, as DNA: TGTGCCAGCAGCTATCGTAGCGGAGAGTTCGGAGAGCAGTACTTC.

At least ten counts were recorded for this clonotype. The J gene is TRBJ2-5, the V gene TRBV6-2 or TRBV6-3; 12 nucleotides align to TRBD2. The V gene's germline CDR1 is MNHEY and CDR2 SVGEGT. The J segment lost 2 bases and the V segment lost 4 bases, leaving 2 bases of the junction unmatched. The CDR3 totals 15 residues. The CDR3 sequence is CASSSTSGGQETQYF. CDR3 sequence (DNA): TGTGCCAGCAGTTCGACTAGCGGGGGACAAGAGACCCAGTACTTC.

This chain links TRBV28 with TRBJ1-2, with D unresolved. The CDR3 is 11 residues long. V was trimmed by 5 bases and J by 8 bases, leaving 9 bases between them. The germline V gene encodes CDR1 MDHEN and CDR2 SYDVKM. DNA of the CDR3: TGTGCCAGCAGTCGAAGTTGCGGCTACACCTTC. Amino acid sequence: CASSRSCGYTF.

The chain employs TRBV7-2 and TRBJ2-3, with a tentative D call TRBD1 (5 bases). This CDR3 is 17 amino acids long. Trimming shortened V by 1 base and J by 1 base, and 15 bases separated the two germline ends. The germline CDR1 and CDR2 sequences are SGHTA and FQGNSA. CDR3 region: CASSLGVRKGGTDTQYF. CDR3 DNA sequence: TGTGCCAGCAGCTTAGGGGTCCGGAAAGGGGGCACAGATACGCAGTATTTT.

The chain carries TRBV10-3 and TRBJ1-4, with 9 bases aligning to TRBD1. V gave up 0 bases and J gave up 2 bases; unmatched junction bases: 7. The CDR3 is 18 amino acids. CDR1 is ENHRY, CDR2 SYGVKD, per germline. The CDR3 loop is CAISESRQGGRTNEKLFF. In DNA form, the CDR3 reads TGTGCCATCAGTGAGTCGCGACAGGGGGGGAGGACTAATGAAAAACTGTTTTTT.

V gene TRBV20-1 combines with J gene TRBJ1-1; TRBD1 might be the D (5 bases). Germline CDR1 DFQATT, CDR2 SNEGSKA (reference sequence). This CDR3 region has 13 residues. Trimming stripped 6 bases from V and 6 bases from J, with 17 bases between. The CDR3 DNA is TGCAGTGCCTGGGGCAGGGAGGCGCCTGAAGCTTTCTTT. Translated: CSAWGREAPEAFF.

The rearrangement uses TRBV6-2 or TRBV6-3 and TRBJ2-3, with TRBD1 matching 7 bases. CDR3 length: 14 residues. CDR1 and CDR2 (germline): MNHEY, SVGEGT. Germline trimming cut 6 bases from V and 6 bases from J; bases unmatched to any gene: 9. CDR3: CASSSGDSVDTQYF. The CDR3 DNA is TGTGCCAGCAGCTCCGGGGACAGCGTCGATACGCAGTATTTT.

This sequence joins TRBV11-1 and TRBJ2-2; 7 bases align to TRBD1. CDR3 length: 15 amino acids. Unmatched junction bases numbered 3, after V lost 2 bases and J lost 3 bases. The germline V gene has CDR1 SGHAT and CDR2 FQDESV (reference sequence). The CDR3 region has the DNA TGTGCCAGCAGCTTATGGACAGGATACACCGGGGAGCTGTTTTTT. Translating gives CASSLWTGYTGELFF.

This clonotype was observed a handful of times. This chain uses TRBV5-1 with TRBJ2-1, with a weak D call TRBD2 (6 bases). The germline V gene has CDR1 SGHRS and CDR2 YFSETQ. The CDR3 loop spans 16 amino acids. V dropped 0 bases and J dropped 0 bases, with 10 bases sitting between them. For the CDR3, the DNA is TGCGCCAGCAGCTTGGGGGAGGTAAGCTCCTACAATGAGCAGTTCTTC. It codes for CASSLGEVSSYNEQFF.

This clonotype was seen just once. The rearrangement uses TRBV20-1 and TRBJ2-1; 11 bases align to TRBD1. Germline V gives CDR1 DFQATT, CDR2 SNEGSKA (reference sequence). The CDR3 totals 14 residues. The trim removed 5 bases at V and 8 bases at J, leaving 8 bases unmatched. CDR3: CSAFGTGGDDEQFF. CDR3 sequence (DNA): TGCAGTGCTTTTGGGACAGGGGGAGACGATGAGCAGTTCTTC.

The chain combines TRBV27 with TRBJ2-1, with D unclear. The V gene lost 5 bases and the J gene lost 9 bases, with 11 bases spanning the gap. Germline CDR1 is MNHEY and CDR2 is SMNVEV (reference sequence). The CDR3 covers 12 residues. The CDR3 sequence is CASSQPAREQFF. DNA for the CDR3: TGTGCCAGCAGTCAACCTGCGCGTGAGCAGTTCTTC.

This clonotype was counted a few times. The rearrangement uses TRBV5-1 and TRBJ1-2, with no clear D. V lost 0 bases to trimming and J lost 8 bases, with 11 bases between them. The germline V gene encodes CDR1 SGHRS and CDR2 YFSETQ. This CDR3 is built from 13 residues. The CDR3 reads CASSLDGREGYTF. CDR3 coding DNA: TGCGCCAGCAGCTTGGACGGGAGAGAAGGCTACACCTTC.

The gene calls are TRBV5-1 and TRBJ1-1; D unclear. CDR3 length equals 16 residues. CDR1 and CDR2 (germline): SGHRS, YFSETQ. V shed 3 bases and J shed 0 bases, with 15 bases lying between them. The CDR3 DNA follows: TGCGCCAGCAGCTCCGGGGTCTCGGGGATGAACACTGAAGCTTTCTTT. It codes for CASSSGVSGMNTEAFF. The full variable domain, its missing parts supplied by reference TRBV5-1 and TRBJ1-1, is KAGVTQTPRYLIKTRGQQVTLSCSPISGHRSVSWYQQTPGQGLQFLFEYFSETQRNKGNFPGRFSGRQFSNSRSEMNVSTLELGDSALYLCASSSGVSGMNTEAFFGQGTRLTVV.